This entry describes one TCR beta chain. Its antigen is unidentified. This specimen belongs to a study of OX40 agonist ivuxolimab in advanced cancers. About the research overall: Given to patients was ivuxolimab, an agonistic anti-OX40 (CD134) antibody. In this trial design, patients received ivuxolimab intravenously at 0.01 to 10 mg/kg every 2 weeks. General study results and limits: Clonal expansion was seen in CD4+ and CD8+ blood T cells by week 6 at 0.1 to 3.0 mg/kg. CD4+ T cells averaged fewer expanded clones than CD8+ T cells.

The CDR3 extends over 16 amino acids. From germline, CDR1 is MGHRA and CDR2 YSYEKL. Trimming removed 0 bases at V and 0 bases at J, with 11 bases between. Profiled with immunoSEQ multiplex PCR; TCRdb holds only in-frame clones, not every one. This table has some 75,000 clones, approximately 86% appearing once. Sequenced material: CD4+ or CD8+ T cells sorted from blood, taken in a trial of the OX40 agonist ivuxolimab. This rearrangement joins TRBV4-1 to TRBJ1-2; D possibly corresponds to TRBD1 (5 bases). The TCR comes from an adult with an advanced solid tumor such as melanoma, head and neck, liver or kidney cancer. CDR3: CASSQEGGVTNYGYTF. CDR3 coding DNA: TGCGCCAGCAGCCAAGAGGGGGGAGTTACTAACTATGGCTACACCTTC.